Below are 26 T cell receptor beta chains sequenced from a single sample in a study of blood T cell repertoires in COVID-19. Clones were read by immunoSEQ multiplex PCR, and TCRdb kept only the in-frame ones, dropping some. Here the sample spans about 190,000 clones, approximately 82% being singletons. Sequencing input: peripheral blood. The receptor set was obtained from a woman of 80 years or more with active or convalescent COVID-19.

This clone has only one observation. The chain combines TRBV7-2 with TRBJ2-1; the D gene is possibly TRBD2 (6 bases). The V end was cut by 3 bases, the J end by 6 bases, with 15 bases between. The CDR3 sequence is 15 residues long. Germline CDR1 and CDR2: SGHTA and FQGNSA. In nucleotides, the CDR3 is TGTGCCAGCAGCTTTAGCGGAGGAACGGGCAATGAGCAGTTCTTC. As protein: CASSFSGGTGNEQFF.

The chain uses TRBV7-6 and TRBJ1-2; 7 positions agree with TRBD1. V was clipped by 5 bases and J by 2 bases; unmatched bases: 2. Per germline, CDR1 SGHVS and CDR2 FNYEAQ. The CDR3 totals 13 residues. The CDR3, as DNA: TGTGCCAGCAGCCCGGGACAGAACTATGGCTACACCTTC. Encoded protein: CASSPGQNYGYTF.

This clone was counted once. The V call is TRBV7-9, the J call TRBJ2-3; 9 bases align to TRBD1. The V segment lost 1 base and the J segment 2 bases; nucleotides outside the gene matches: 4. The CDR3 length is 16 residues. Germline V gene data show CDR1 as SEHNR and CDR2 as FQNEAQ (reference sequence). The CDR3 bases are TGTGCCAGCAGCTTAGGACAGGGGGTGGACACAGATACGCAGTATTTT. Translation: CASSLGQGVDTDTQYF.

The CDR3 sequence is CASSLILAVQETQYF. CDR3 sequence (DNA): TGTGCCAGCAGCTTAATTCTGGCCGTCCAAGAGACCCAGTACTTC. The V gene is TRBV11-2, the J gene TRBJ2-5; D is unclear. Germline CDR1 is SGHAT and CDR2 is FQNNGV. CDR3 length equals 15 residues. Trimming left V 2 bases short and J 1 base short, with 11 bases between.

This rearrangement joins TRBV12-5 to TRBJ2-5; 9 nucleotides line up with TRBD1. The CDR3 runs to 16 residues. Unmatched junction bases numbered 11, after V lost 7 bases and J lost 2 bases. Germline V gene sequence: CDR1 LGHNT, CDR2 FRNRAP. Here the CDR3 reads CASAFGTGGGQETQYF. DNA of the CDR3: TGTGCTAGTGCCTTTGGTACAGGGGGCGGACAAGAGACCCAGTACTTC. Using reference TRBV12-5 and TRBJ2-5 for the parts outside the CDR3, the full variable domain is DARVTQTPRHKVTEMGQEVTMRCQPILGHNTVFWYRQTMMQGLELLAYFRNRAPLDDSGMPKDRFSAEMPDATLATLKIQPSEPRDSAVYFCASAFGTGGGQETQYFGPGTRLLVL.

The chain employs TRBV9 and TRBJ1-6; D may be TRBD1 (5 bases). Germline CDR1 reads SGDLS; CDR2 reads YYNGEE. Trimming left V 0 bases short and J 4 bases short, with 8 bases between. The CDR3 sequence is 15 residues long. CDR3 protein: CASSVAPGYNSPLHF. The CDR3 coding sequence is TGTGCCAGCAGCGTAGCTCCAGGGTATAATTCACCCCTCCACTTT.

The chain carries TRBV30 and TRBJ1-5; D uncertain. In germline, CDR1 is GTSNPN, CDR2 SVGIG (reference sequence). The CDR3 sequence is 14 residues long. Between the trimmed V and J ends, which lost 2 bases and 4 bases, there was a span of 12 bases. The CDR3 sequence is CAWSPPGFNQPQHF. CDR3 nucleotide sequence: TGTGCCTGGAGTCCTCCGGGATTTAATCAGCCCCAGCATTTT.

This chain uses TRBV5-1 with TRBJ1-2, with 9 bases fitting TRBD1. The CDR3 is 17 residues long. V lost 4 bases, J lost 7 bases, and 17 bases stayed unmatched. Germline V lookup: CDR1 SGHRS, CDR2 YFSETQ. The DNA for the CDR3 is TGCGCCAGCAGCCCCGGTGGCCGTACAGGGGGCGCGGCTGGCTACACCTTC. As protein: CASSPGGRTGGAAGYTF.

The CDR3 DNA sequence: TGTGCCAGCAGCCAACAGGGACTAGCGGGAACGGGGGGGTACGAGCAGTACTTC. It specifies CASSQQGLAGTGGYEQYF. The V call is TRBV4-2, the J call TRBJ2-7, with 13 bases identical to TRBD2. The trim removed 2 bases at V and 4 bases at J, leaving 11 bases unmatched. Germline V gene lookup returns CDR1 LGHNA and CDR2 YNFKEQ. The CDR3 sequence is 18 residues long.

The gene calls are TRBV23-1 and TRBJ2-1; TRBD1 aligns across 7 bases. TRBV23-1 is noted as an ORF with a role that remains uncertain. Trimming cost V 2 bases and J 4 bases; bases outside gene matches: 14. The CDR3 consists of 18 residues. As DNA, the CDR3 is TGCGCCAGCAGTCAAACAGGGGAAAGGGCAGGCCGGTACAATGAGCAGTTCTTC. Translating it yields CASSQTGERAGRYNEQFF.

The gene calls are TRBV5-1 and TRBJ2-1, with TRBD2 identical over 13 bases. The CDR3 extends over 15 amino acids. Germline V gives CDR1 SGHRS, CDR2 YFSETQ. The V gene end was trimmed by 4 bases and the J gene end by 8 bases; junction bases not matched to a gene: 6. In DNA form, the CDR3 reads TGCGCCAGCAGCACCTGGACTAGCGGGAGCTATGAGCAGTTCTTC. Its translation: CASSTWTSGSYEQFF.

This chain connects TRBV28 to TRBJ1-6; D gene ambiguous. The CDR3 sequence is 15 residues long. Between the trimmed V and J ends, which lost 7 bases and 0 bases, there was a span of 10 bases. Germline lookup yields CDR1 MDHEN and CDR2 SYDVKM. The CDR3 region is CASISKSSYNSPLHF. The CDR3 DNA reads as TGTGCCAGCATTAGTAAGAGCTCCTATAATTCACCCCTCCACTTT.

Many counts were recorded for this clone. As DNA, the CDR3 is TGTGCCAGCAGTTATAAGAACACCGGGGAGCTGTTTTTT. Protein product: CASSYKNTGELFF. The chain uses TRBV6-5 and TRBJ2-2; the D is unclear. V was shortened by 3 bases and J by 1 base, with 3 bases between the two germline ends. This CDR3 comprises 13 residues. Looked up from germline, CDR1 is MNHEY and CDR2 is SVGAGI.

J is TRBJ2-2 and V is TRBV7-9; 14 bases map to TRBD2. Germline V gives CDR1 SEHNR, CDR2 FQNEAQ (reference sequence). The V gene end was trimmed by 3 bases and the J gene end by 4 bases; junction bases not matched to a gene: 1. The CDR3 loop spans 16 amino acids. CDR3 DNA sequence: TGTGCCAGCAGCTTTGGGACTAGCGGGAGCACCGGGGAGCTGTTTTTT. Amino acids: CASSFGTSGSTGELFF.

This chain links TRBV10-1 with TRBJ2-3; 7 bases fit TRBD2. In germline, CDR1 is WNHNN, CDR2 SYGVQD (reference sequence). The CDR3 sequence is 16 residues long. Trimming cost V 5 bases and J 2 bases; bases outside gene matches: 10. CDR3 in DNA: TGCGCCAGCAGTTGGGGGGGGAGCGGTACCACAGATACGCAGTATTTT. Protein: CASSWGGSGTTDTQYF.

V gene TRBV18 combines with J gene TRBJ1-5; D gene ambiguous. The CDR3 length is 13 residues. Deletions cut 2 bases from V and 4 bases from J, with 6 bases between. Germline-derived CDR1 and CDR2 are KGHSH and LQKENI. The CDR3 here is CASSPAGNQPQHF. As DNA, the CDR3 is TGTGCCAGCTCACCAGCCGGTAATCAGCCCCAGCATTTT.

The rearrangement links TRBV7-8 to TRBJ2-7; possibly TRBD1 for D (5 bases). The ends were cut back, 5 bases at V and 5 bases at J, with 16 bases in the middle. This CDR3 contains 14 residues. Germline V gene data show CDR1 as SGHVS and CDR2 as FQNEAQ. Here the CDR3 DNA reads TGTGCCAGCAGCGCTACGACAGCAGAGGACGAGCAGTACTTC. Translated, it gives CASSATTAEDEQYF.

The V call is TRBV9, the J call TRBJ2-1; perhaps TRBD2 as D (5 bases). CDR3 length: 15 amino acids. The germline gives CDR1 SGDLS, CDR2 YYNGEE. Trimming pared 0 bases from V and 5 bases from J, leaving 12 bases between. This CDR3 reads CASSVGLTSDNEQFF. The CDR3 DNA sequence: TGTGCCAGCAGCGTAGGCCTCACTAGTGACAATGAGCAGTTCTTC.

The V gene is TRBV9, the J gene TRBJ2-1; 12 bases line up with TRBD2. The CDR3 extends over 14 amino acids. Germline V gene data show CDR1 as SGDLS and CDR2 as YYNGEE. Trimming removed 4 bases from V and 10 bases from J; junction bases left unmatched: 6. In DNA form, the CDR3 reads TGTGCCAGCAGCCTCGGACTAGCGGGATCGGAGCAGTTCTTC. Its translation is CASSLGLAGSEQFF.

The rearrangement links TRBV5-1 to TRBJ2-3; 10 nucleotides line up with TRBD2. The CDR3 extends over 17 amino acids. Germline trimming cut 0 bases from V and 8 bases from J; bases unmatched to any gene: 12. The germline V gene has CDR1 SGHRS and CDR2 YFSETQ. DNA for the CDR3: TGCGCCAGCAGCTTGGGATTAGCGGGAGGCCGGGGACGTACGCAGTATTTT. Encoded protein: CASSLGLAGGRGRTQYF.

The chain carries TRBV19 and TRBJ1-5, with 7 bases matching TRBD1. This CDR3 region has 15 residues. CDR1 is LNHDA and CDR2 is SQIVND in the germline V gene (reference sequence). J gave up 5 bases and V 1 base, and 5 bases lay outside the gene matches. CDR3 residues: CASSIGRQGDQPQHF. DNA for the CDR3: TGTGCCAGTAGTATAGGGAGGCAGGGGGATCAGCCCCAGCATTTT.

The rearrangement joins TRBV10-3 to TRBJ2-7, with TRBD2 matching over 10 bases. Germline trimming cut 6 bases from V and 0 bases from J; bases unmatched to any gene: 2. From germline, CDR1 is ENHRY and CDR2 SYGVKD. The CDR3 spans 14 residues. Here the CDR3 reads CAIRPSGSSYEQYF. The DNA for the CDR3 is TGTGCCATCAGGCCTAGCGGGAGCTCCTACGAGCAGTACTTC.

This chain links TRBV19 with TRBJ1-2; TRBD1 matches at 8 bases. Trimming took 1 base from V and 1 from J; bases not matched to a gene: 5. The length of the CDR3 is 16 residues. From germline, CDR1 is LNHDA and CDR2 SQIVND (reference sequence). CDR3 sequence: CASSIGAGQDNYGYTF. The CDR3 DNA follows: TGTGCCAGTAGTATAGGCGCGGGACAGGATAACTATGGCTACACCTTC.

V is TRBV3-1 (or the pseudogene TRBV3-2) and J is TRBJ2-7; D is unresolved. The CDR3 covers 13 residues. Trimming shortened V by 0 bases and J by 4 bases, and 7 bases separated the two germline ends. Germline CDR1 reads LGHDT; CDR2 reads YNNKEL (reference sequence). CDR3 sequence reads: CASSQDRWYEQYF. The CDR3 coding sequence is TGTGCCAGCAGCCAAGATCGGTGGTACGAGCAGTACTTC.

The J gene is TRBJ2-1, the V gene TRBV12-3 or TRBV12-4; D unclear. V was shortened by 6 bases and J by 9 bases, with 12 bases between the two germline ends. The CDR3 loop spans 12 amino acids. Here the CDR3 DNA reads TGTGCCAGCAGACCACTGAACCCTGAGCAGTTCTTC. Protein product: CASRPLNPEQFF.

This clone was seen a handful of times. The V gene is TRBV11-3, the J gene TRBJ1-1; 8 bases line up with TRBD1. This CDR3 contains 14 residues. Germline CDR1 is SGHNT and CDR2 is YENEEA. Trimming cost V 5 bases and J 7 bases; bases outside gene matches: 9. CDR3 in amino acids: CASSAGQGGSEAFF. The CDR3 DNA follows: TGTGCCAGCAGCGCAGGACAGGGCGGGAGTGAAGCTTTCTTT.